These T cell receptor beta chains were read from a single sample in a study of beta chain features in type 1 diabetes. Sequencing was performed with immunoSEQ multiplex PCR; in TCRdb, only in-frame clones are kept and a portion is missing. The sample lists hundreds of thousands of clones; 15% were seen once. The sequencing sample was made of naive CD4+ T cells from blood. The receptors shown here come from a man younger than 35 with type 1 diabetes. Both conserved end residues are part of each CDR3. Fields, in order: D gene, J gene, clone size, V gene, CDR3 DNA, CDR3 protein. D genes are given only for firm matches. Clone size is not always given. Where it is, it says once, few, many or a class for expanded clones.

D: TRBD2
J: TRBJ2-3
size: few
V: TRBV28
DNA: TGTGCCAGCAGTTTCTCGGCGGGAGGAGGTGATACGCAGTATTTT
CDR3: CASSFSAGGGDTQYF

D: -
J: TRBJ2-7
size: -
V: TRBV18
DNA: TGTGCCAGCTCGCGGATGGACGAGCAGTACTTC
CDR3: CASSRMDEQYF

D: TRBD1
J: TRBJ2-5
size: few
V: TRBV9
DNA: TGTGCCAGCAGCGTTAGACAGGGGGTTGGGGAGACCCAGTACTTC
CDR3: CASSVRQGVGETQYF

D: TRBD1
J: TRBJ1-5
size: -
V: TRBV19
DNA: TGTGCCAGTAGCCTCTTAAACAGGGGGCACCAGCCCCAGCATTTT
CDR3: CASSLLNRGHQPQHF

D: TRBD2
J: TRBJ2-3
size: once
V: TRBV18
DNA: TGTGCCAGCTCACCGGATCGCTACCTAGCGGGGGGGCTCCCAGATACGCAGTATTTT
CDR3: CASSPDRYLAGGLPDTQYF

D: -
J: TRBJ1-1
size: few
V: TRBV29-1
DNA: TGCAGCGTTCGGCGGCAGTTGAACACTGAAGCTTTCTTT
CDR3: CSVRRQLNTEAFF

D: -
J: TRBJ1-1
size: -
V: TRBV5-4
DNA: TGTGCCAGCAGCTTGGCCAATACAGGGAGGAACACTGAAGCTTTCTTT
CDR3: CASSLANTGRNTEAFF

D: -
J: TRBJ1-2
size: -
V: TRBV5-8
DNA: TGTGCCAGCAGCTGGACAATGGGGGGTGCCTATGGCTACACCTTC
CDR3: CASSWTMGGAYGYTF

D: -
J: TRBJ1-4
size: -
V: TRBV18
DNA: TGTGCCAGCTCACTGACAAGAACTTATGAAAAACTGTTTTTT
CDR3: CASSLTRTYEKLFF

D: TRBD2
J: TRBJ2-7
size: -
V: TRBV5-4
DNA: TGTGCCAGCAGCCACCTTAGCGGGAGGGCCAACGAGCAGTACTTC
CDR3: CASSHLSGRANEQYF

D: TRBD2
J: TRBJ2-7
size: -
V: TRBV13
DNA: TGTGCCAGCAGCTCAAAACAGCTAGCGGGGGAGCAGTACTTC
CDR3: CASSSKQLAGEQYF

D: -
J: TRBJ2-7
size: -
V: TRBV5-1
DNA: TGCGCCAGCAGCCGCCCTCCCTCGGCGGGAAGCTCCTACGAGCAGTACTTC
CDR3: CASSRPPSAGSSYEQYF

D: TRBD2
J: TRBJ2-3
size: few
V: TRBV29-1
DNA: TGCAGCGTTGACCCAGTGGGGGGGGTCACAGATACGCAGTATTTT
CDR3: CSVDPVGGVTDTQYF

D: -
J: TRBJ1-1
size: -
V: TRBV7-9
DNA: TGTGCCAGCAGATCGGAGGCTTTCTTT
CDR3: CASRSEAFF

D: -
J: TRBJ1-1
size: few
V: TRBV2
DNA: TGTGCCAGCATAGTCGAAGAAGGGGGTGAAGCTTTCTTT
CDR3: CASIVEEGGEAFF

D: TRBD1
J: TRBJ1-2
size: few
V: TRBV28
DNA: TGTGCCAGCAGGACGACAGGGGATTATGGCTACACCTTC
CDR3: CASRTTGDYGYTF

D: -
J: TRBJ2-5
size: -
V: TRBV30
DNA: TGTGCCTGGAGTATCTTGGGCGTGGAGACCCAGTACTTC
CDR3: CAWSILGVETQYF

D: TRBD2
J: TRBJ2-7
size: -
V: TRBV6-1
DNA: TGTGCCAGCAGCTCAATCCTAGCGGGAGGGCCGCAGTACTTC
CDR3: CASSSILAGGPQYF

D: -
J: TRBJ1-2
size: -
V: TRBV9
DNA: TGTGCCAGCAGCGTAGACGGGAGCTATGGCTACACCTTC
CDR3: CASSVDGSYGYTF

D: -
J: TRBJ1-2
size: few
V: TRBV4-3
DNA: TGCGCCAGCAGCGATGGGACAACTTATGGCTACACCTTC
CDR3: CASSDGTTYGYTF

D: TRBD2
J: TRBJ2-3
size: few
V: TRBV7-9
DNA: TGTGCCAGCAGCACTAGCGGGAGGGGCACAGATACGCAGTATTTT
CDR3: CASSTSGRGTDTQYF

D: TRBD1
J: TRBJ2-4
size: few
V: TRBV19
DNA: TGTGCCAGTAGTGGATCGGACAGGGGGAACATTCAGTACTTC
CDR3: CASSGSDRGNIQYF

D: TRBD2
J: TRBJ2-1
size: -
V: TRBV5-4
DNA: TGTGCCAGCAGCTTGGCCACGGGGGGGTCGAATGAGCAGTTCTTC
CDR3: CASSLATGGSNEQFF

D: TRBD1
J: TRBJ1-5
size: few
V: TRBV19
DNA: TGTGCCAGTAGTAAGTCGGGACAGGGGGTCAATCAGCCCCAGCATTTT
CDR3: CASSKSGQGVNQPQHF

D: -
J: TRBJ2-5
size: few
V: TRBV7-9
DNA: TGTGCCAGCAGCTTCCGCCTGGACATACAAGAGACCCAGTACTTC
CDR3: CASSFRLDIQETQYF

D: TRBD1
J: TRBJ2-1
size: few
V: TRBV30
DNA: TGTGCCTGGAGTGACAGGGGAAACAATGAGCAGTTCTTC
CDR3: CAWSDRGNNEQFF

D: TRBD1
J: TRBJ1-5
size: -
V: TRBV19
DNA: TGTGCCAGTACACTACAGGGGGGTCAGCCCCAGCATTTT
CDR3: CASTLQGGQPQHF

D: TRBD2
J: TRBJ2-1
size: few
V: TRBV4-1
DNA: TGCGCCAGCAGCCAAGGTCCTGTGGGACTAGCGGGGGAGCAGTTCTTC
CDR3: CASSQGPVGLAGEQFF

D: TRBD1
J: TRBJ2-7
size: -
V: TRBV5-4
DNA: TGTGCCAGCAGCTACAGGACAGGGCCCTACGAGCAGTACTTC
CDR3: CASSYRTGPYEQYF

D: -
J: TRBJ2-3
size: -
V: TRBV29-1
DNA: TGCAGCGTGAACAGGGTGTTTGGCACAGATACGCAGTATTTT
CDR3: CSVNRVFGTDTQYF

D: TRBD1
J: TRBJ1-6
size: -
V: TRBV11-2
DNA: TGTGCCAGCAGCCAAGGGACAGGTTCACCCCTCCACTTT
CDR3: CASSQGTGSPLHF

D: TRBD2
J: TRBJ2-5
size: -
V: TRBV4-3
DNA: TGCGCCAGCAGCCCGGGACTAGCGGGGCAAGAGACCCAGTACTTC
CDR3: CASSPGLAGQETQYF

D: -
J: TRBJ1-2
size: -
V: TRBV6-5
DNA: TGTGCCAGCAGTTATGGGCAGGGAGGATATGGCTACACCTTC
CDR3: CASSYGQGGYGYTF

D: -
J: TRBJ2-6
size: few
V: TRBV29-1
DNA: TGCAGCGTTGCAACAGGGTCCGGGGCCAACGTCCTGACTTTC
CDR3: CSVATGSGANVLTF

D: TRBD2
J: TRBJ2-1
size: few
V: TRBV30
DNA: TGTGCCTGGAGTGTACCGACTAGCGGGAGGTTCGATGAGCAGTTCTTC
CDR3: CAWSVPTSGRFDEQFF

D: TRBD1
J: TRBJ2-7
size: -
V: TRBV7-2
DNA: TGTGCCAGCAGCTTATTCCTCCGACAGGGTTACGAGCAGTACTTC
CDR3: CASSLFLRQGYEQYF

D: TRBD1
J: TRBJ1-1
size: -
V: TRBV28
DNA: TGTGCCAGCAGTTTACACGGACAGGGTAACACTGAAGCTTTCTTT
CDR3: CASSLHGQGNTEAFF

D: -
J: TRBJ2-3
size: -
V: TRBV27
DNA: TGTGCCAGCAGTCCCCGCGACTTGGGCACAGATACGCAGTATTTT
CDR3: CASSPRDLGTDTQYF

D: TRBD2
J: TRBJ2-1
size: few
V: TRBV5-8
DNA: TGTGCCAGCAATCTAGCGGTCTCCTACAATGAGCAGTTCTTC
CDR3: CASNLAVSYNEQFF

D: -
J: TRBJ1-4
size: -
V: TRBV9
DNA: TGTGCCAGCAGCGGTGGGAGTCCGTACACTAATGAAAAACTGTTTTTT
CDR3: CASSGGSPYTNEKLFF

D: -
J: TRBJ1-1
size: few
V: TRBV4-3
DNA: TGCGCCAGCAGCCAAGAAAGTTCCAGGGGCTCGACTGAAGCTTTCTTT
CDR3: CASSQESSRGSTEAFF

D: -
J: TRBJ1-5
size: few
V: TRBV5-6
DNA: TGTGCCAGCAGCTCTCAGGACAGATTCAATCAGCCCCAGCATTTT
CDR3: CASSSQDRFNQPQHF

D: TRBD2
J: TRBJ2-1
size: few
V: TRBV10-3
DNA: TGTGCCATCGGTCAAGCGGGAGGCCACAATGAGCAGTTCTTC
CDR3: CAIGQAGGHNEQFF

D: -
J: TRBJ1-5
size: -
V: TRBV7-7
DNA: TGTGCCAGCAGCCCAGGGGCTAATCAGCCCCAGCATTTT
CDR3: CASSPGANQPQHF

D: -
J: TRBJ1-1
size: -
V: TRBV19
DNA: TGTGCCAGTAGTATCCCTCTCACGGGCACTGAAGCTTTCTTT
CDR3: CASSIPLTGTEAFF

D: TRBD1
J: TRBJ1-1
size: -
V: TRBV5-6
DNA: TGTGCCAGCAGTTCGACAGGGGGCGAATTGCGGAATACTGAAGCTTTCTTT
CDR3: CASSSTGGELRNTEAFF

D: -
J: TRBJ2-5
size: -
V: TRBV4-3
DNA: TGCGCCAGCAGCCAAGCGGCCCTCCACCGGGGGACCCAGTACTTC
CDR3: CASSQAALHRGTQYF

D: TRBD1
J: TRBJ1-5
size: few
V: TRBV6-1
DNA: TGTGCCAGCCGGGACAGGGCCAGCAATCAGCCCCAGCATTTT
CDR3: CASRDRASNQPQHF

D: TRBD2
J: TRBJ2-1
size: once
V: TRBV14
DNA: TGTGCCAGCAGCCAAGAAATCTGGACTAGCGGGAGGAAACAAAGGAATGAGCAGTTCTTC
CDR3: CASSQEIWTSGRKQRNEQFF

D: TRBD1
J: TRBJ1-2
size: -
V: TRBV30
DNA: TGTGCCTGGAGAAGGCGGCAGGGGGTTCCTAACTATGGCTACACCTTC
CDR3: CAWRRRQGVPNYGYTF

D: -
J: TRBJ2-3
size: few
V: TRBV7-2
DNA: TGTGCCAGCAGCCGTGGACAGAGCACAGATACGCAGTATTTT
CDR3: CASSRGQSTDTQYF

D: TRBD1
J: TRBJ2-1
size: few
V: TRBV14
DNA: TGTGCCAGCAGCCAAGAACCAGGGGGCAGATACAATGAGCAGTTCTTC
CDR3: CASSQEPGGRYNEQFF

D: TRBD2
J: TRBJ2-4
size: few
V: TRBV5-1
DNA: TGCGCCAGCAGCGGTAGCGGGAGGGGCATTCAGTACTTC
CDR3: CASSGSGRGIQYF

D: TRBD2
J: TRBJ2-1
size: -
V: TRBV27
DNA: TGTGCCAGCAGTGTTAAGACTAGCGGGGTCAATGAGCAGTTCTTC
CDR3: CASSVKTSGVNEQFF

D: TRBD1
J: TRBJ1-1
size: few
V: TRBV28
DNA: TGTGCCAGCAGGAGGGGACAGATTAACACTGAAGCTTTCTTT
CDR3: CASRRGQINTEAFF